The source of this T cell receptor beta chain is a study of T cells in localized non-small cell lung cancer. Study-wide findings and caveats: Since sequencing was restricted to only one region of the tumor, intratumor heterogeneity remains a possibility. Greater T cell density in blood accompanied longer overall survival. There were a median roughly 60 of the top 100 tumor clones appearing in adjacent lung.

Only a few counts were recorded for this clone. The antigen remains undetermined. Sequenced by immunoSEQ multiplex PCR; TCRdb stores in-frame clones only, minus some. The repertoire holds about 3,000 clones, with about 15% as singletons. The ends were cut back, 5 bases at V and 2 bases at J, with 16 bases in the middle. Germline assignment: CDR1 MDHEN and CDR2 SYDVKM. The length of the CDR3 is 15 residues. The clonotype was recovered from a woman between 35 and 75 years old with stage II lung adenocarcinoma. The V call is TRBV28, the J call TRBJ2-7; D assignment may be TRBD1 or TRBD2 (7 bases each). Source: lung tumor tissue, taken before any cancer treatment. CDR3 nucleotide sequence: TGTGCCAGCAGTACCCAGGGGGGGGCCCCCTACGAGCAGTACTTC. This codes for CASSTQGGAPYEQYF.